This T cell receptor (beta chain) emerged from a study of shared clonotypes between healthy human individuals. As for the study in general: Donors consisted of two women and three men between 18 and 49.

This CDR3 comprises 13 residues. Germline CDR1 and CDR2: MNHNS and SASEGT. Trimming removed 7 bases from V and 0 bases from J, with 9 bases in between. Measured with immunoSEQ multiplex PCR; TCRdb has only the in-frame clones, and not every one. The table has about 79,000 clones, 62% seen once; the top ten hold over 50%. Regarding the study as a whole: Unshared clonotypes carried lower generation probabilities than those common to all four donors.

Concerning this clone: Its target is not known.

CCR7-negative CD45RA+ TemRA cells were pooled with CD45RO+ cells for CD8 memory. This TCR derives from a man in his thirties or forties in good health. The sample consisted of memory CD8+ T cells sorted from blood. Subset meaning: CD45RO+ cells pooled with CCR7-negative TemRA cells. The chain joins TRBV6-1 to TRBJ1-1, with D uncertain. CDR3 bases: TGTGCCAGCACCTACGAGTTGAACACTGAAGCTTTCTTT. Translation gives CASTYELNTEAFF.